This TCR beta chain appears in the sequencing data of a study of blood T cell repertoires in COVID-19. This clone has only one observation. The germline CDR1 and CDR2 sequences are PRHDT and FYEKMQ (reference sequence). This CDR3 is 16 amino acids long. Trimming took off 5 bases at V and 0 bases at J, with 14 bases between the two ends. Libraries were prepared by immunoSEQ multiplex PCR; TCRdb keeps only in-frame clonotypes and omits some of them. Here the sample spans roughly 250,000 clones, more than 85% being singletons. The source material was peripheral blood. The receptor comes from a person aged 18 to 29 with COVID-19, enrolled during active disease. The J gene is TRBJ2-1, the V gene TRBV13, with D possibly matching TRBD2 (5 bases). CDR3 amino acids: CASSRPRESSYNEQFF. CDR3 sequence (DNA): TGTGCCAGCAGCCGCCCGAGGGAGAGCTCCTACAATGAGCAGTTCTTC. Looking up the rest from reference TRBV13 and TRBJ2-1 gives the full variable domain: AAGVIQSPRHLIKEKRETATLKCYPIPRHDTVYWYQQGPGQDPQFLISFYEKMQSDKGSIPDRFSAQQFSDYHSELNMSSLELGDSALYFCASSRPRESSYNEQFFGPGTRLTVL.